The TCR beta chain under discussion was sequenced for a study of blood T cell repertoires in COVID-19. The V segment lost 1 base and the J segment 6 bases; nucleotides outside the gene matches: 0. Germline values: CDR1 MNHNS, CDR2 SASEGT. CDR3 length equals 15 residues. Generated by immunoSEQ multiplex PCR, the TCRdb table keeps only in-frame clones and is missing some. The sample has 250,000 or so clones, 70% to 85% seen once. This TCR was sampled from a man in his 60s who had recovered from COVID-19. Material: PBMCs or T cells enriched from blood (not recorded which). The V gene is TRBV6-1, the J gene TRBJ2-1, with 13 bases lining up with TRBD2. Here the CDR3 DNA reads TGTGCCAGCAGTGAAGGGACTAGCGGGGGCAATGAGCAGTTCTTC. The encoded protein is CASSEGTSGGNEQFF.